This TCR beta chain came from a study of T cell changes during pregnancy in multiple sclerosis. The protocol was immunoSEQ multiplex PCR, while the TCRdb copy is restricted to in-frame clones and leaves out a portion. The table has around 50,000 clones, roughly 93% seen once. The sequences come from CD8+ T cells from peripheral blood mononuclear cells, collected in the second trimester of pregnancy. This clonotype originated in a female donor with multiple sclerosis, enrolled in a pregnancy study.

CDR3 protein: CAWSVLITSTDTQYF. The CDR3 DNA reads TGTGCCTGGAGTGTATTAATCACTAGCACAGATACGCAGTATTTT. The V call is TRBV30, the J call TRBJ2-3, with D uncertain. Trimming removed 0 bases at V and 0 bases at J, with 10 bases between. The CDR3 totals 15 residues. The germline CDR1 and CDR2 sequences are GTSNPN and SVGIG (reference sequence).